These 31 T cell receptor beta chains were all obtained from the same sample, sequenced in a study of T cells in Graves' hyperthyroidism and ophthalmopathy. It was RNA transcripts that yielded the amplified TCR beta CDR3 regions. In the first-round RT-PCR of the TCR CDR3, the HTBI primer set was used. TCRdb re-called the multiplex PCR reads through MiXCR, storing one row per CDR3 protein. The sample has about 550,000 distinct CDR3 sequences; less than 25% are singletons. Sequenced input: blood. Receptor source: a man younger than 30 with Graves' hyperthyroidism.

The genes are TRBV6-2 or TRBV6-3 and TRBJ1-1, with no clear D. Germline V gene data show CDR1 as MNHEY and CDR2 as SVGEGT. V was pared by 2 bases and J by 6 bases, with 4 bases between. There are 11 residues in the CDR3. The CDR3: CASSYEAEAFF. The CDR3, as DNA: TGTGCCAGCAGTTACGAGGCTGAAGCTTTCTTT.

This clonotype was observed many times. V and J are TRBV12-3 or TRBV12-4 and TRBJ1-2; D might be TRBD1 (6 bases). The germline V and J ends were trimmed by 2 bases and 6 bases, with 10 bases remaining between them. The CDR3 covers 13 residues. CDR3 sequence: CASSLSGVDGYTF. Written as DNA, the CDR3 is TGTGCCAGCAGTTTATCAGGGGTGGATGGCTACACCTTC.

This chain uses TRBV27 with TRBJ1-1; 9 bases align to TRBD1. The junction had 5 bases not matched to a gene; V was cut back by 6 bases and J by 0 bases. Germline CDR1 MNHEY, CDR2 SMNVEV (reference sequence). This CDR3 contains 15 residues. The CDR3 DNA follows: TGTGCCAGCAGCCATAGGGACAGGGTGAACACTGAAGCTTTCTTT. It yields the protein CASSHRDRVNTEAFF.

The table lists this clonotype with a few counts. The V gene is TRBV7-9, the J gene TRBJ2-7; TRBD2 aligns across 8 bases. V lost 4 bases to trimming and J lost 2 bases; unmatched junction nucleotides: 7. Germline values: CDR1 SEHNR, CDR2 FQNEAQ (reference sequence). CDR3 length: 15 amino acids. CDR3 DNA sequence: TGTGCCAGCAGCTCGGGGGGGGCGGCGACCTACGAGCAGTACTTC. Translation: CASSSGGAATYEQYF.

This clonotype was seen repeatedly, ten times or more. The rearrangement joins TRBV28 to TRBJ2-5; D uncertain. Germline V gene data show CDR1 as MDHEN and CDR2 as SYDVKM. This CDR3 contains 13 residues. V lost 3 bases, J lost 6 bases, and 11 bases lay in between. CDR3 DNA sequence: TGTGCCAGCAGTTTCGGGCCACTGAAGACCCAGTACTTC. It codes for CASSFGPLKTQYF.

This clonotype was seen a few times. The CDR3 reads CSARPGGHAGELFF. DNA of the CDR3: TGCAGTGCTAGGCCTGGGGGGCATGCCGGGGAGCTGTTTTTT. V gene TRBV20-1 combines with J gene TRBJ2-2; D assignment may be TRBD1 or TRBD2 (6 bases each). Trimming stripped 3 bases from V and 6 bases from J, with 14 bases between. Germline CDR1 and CDR2: DFQATT and SNEGSKA (reference sequence). This CDR3 is 14 amino acids long.

This clonotype has only a few counts. V gene TRBV5-6 combines with J gene TRBJ2-7; D possibly uses TRBD1 or TRBD2 (5 bases each). Germline loops: CDR1 SGHDT, CDR2 YYEEEE. This CDR3 contains 15 residues. V was cut by 4 bases and J by 6 bases, with 20 bases left in between. This CDR3 reads CASSGNGTAGGEQYF. In DNA form, the CDR3 reads TGTGCCAGCAGCGGGAACGGGACGGCGGGTGGCGAGCAGTACTTC.

This clonotype was observed at least ten times. The CDR3 DNA reads TGTGCCATCAGTGAGTCAGGGCTTTCCTACGAGCAGTACTTC. As protein: CAISESGLSYEQYF. The genes are TRBV10-3 and TRBJ2-7; D is uncertain. This CDR3 region has 14 residues. CDR1 is ENHRY, CDR2 SYGVKD, per germline. Trimming stripped 0 bases from V and 1 base from J, with 7 bases between.

V and J are TRBV20-1 and TRBJ2-4; D remains unclear. The V end lost 0 bases, the J end lost 0 bases, and 9 bases lay between the germline ends. The CDR3 totals 15 residues. Germline CDR1 is DFQATT and CDR2 is SNEGSKA (reference sequence). The CDR3 DNA is TGCAGTGCTAGAGAAATAATCCTAGCCAAAAACATTCAGTACTTC. It is translated as CSAREIILAKNIQYF.

This clonotype was detected many times. V gene TRBV6-5 combines with J gene TRBJ1-1; D remains unclear. V was shortened by 6 bases and J by 11 bases, with 16 bases between the two germline ends. Germline V gene lookup returns CDR1 MNHEY and CDR2 SVGAGI. The CDR3 extends over 12 amino acids. The CDR3 is CASRPGSIGAFF. The CDR3 DNA reads as TGTGCCAGCAGGCCGGGATCAATCGGCGCTTTCTTT.

Details on this clonotype: The CDR3 ends on some other residue instead of the conserved phenylalanine or tryptophan, so this is likely a read error. This chain uses TRBV12-3 or TRBV12-4 with TRBJ1-5, with D unclear. This CDR3 contains 17 residues. V was trimmed by 7 bases and J by 4 bases, leaving 23 bases between them. DNA for the CDR3: TGTGCCAGCACCCAACAAACGAGAGTCTTTTCGAATCAGCCCCAGCATTAT. This translates into CASTQQTRVFSNQPQHY.

The chain is built from TRBV12-3 or TRBV12-4 and TRBJ2-7, with 13 nucleotides matching TRBD2. With V trimmed by 4 bases and J by 0 bases, 9 bases remained unmatched. The CDR3 length is 18 residues. The CDR3 protein is CASSSWTSGSVSSYEQYF. The CDR3 DNA follows: TGTGCCAGCAGTTCATGGACTAGCGGGAGTGTCTCCTCCTACGAGCAGTACTTC.

V is TRBV28 and J is TRBJ2-7; D remains unclear. Trimming removed 5 bases from V and 5 bases from J, with 13 bases in between. Germline CDR1 reads MDHEN; CDR2 reads SYDVKM. This CDR3 is built from 13 residues. The CDR3 loop is CASSPPRDHEQYF. In DNA, the CDR3 is TGTGCCAGCAGTCCCCCAAGAGACCACGAGCAGTACTTC. The full variable domain, with the rest looked up from reference TRBV28 and TRBJ2-7, is DVKVTQSSRYLVKRTGEKVFLECVQDMDHENMFWYRQDPGLGLRLIYFSYDVKMKEKGDIPEGYSVSREKKERFSLILESASTNQTSMYLCASSPPRDHEQYFGPGTRLTVT.

This clonotype was found many times. V gene TRBV20-1 combines with J gene TRBJ2-7; D is unresolved. The germline gives CDR1 DFQATT, CDR2 SNEGSKA (reference sequence). V shed 3 bases and J shed 9 bases, with 12 bases lying between them. CDR3 length equals 11 residues. Written as DNA, the CDR3 is TGCAGTGCTAGCGAAGTCCCTGGGCAGTACTTC. Translating gives CSASEVPGQYF.

At least ten counts were recorded for this clonotype. CDR3 protein: CASSSKDYQETQYF. The CDR3, as DNA: TGTGCCAGCAGTTCCAAGGACTACCAAGAGACCCAGTACTTC. The chain employs TRBV6-2 or TRBV6-3 and TRBJ2-5; possible D gene TRBD2, 5 bases. This CDR3 region has 14 residues. V was cut by 4 bases and J by 0 bases, with 9 bases left in between. Germline V gives CDR1 MNHEY, CDR2 SVGEGT.

This clonotype was recorded at least ten times. The V call is TRBV2, the J call TRBJ1-5; maybe TRBD1 (5 bases). V gave up 3 bases and J gave up 4 bases, with 10 bases separating them. There are 14 residues in the CDR3. Looked up from germline, CDR1 is SNHLY and CDR2 is FYNNEI. The CDR3 loop is CASSDLRGNQPQHF. The CDR3 coding sequence is TGTGCCAGCAGTGATTTACGGGGGAATCAGCCCCAGCATTTT.

In its sample, this clonotype was seen many times. The CDR3 sequence is CASSPEMLLEAFF. The DNA of the CDR3 is TGTGCCAGCAGTCCCGAAATGCTCCTTGAAGCTTTCTTT. The chain carries TRBV2 and TRBJ1-1; the D is unclear. Germline V CDR1 and CDR2: SNHLY, FYNNEI. Deletions cut 5 bases from V and 7 bases from J, with 14 bases between. The CDR3 is 13 amino acids.

This clonotype was detected a few times. This may be a read error: a much more frequent sequence differs by one nucleotide. In this CDR3 the conserved last residue, phenylalanine or tryptophan, is missing, so a read error is likely. The chain couples TRBV5-1 to TRBJ1-1; a weak D match, TRBD1 (6 bases). The CDR3 spans 14 residues. The germline CDR1 and CDR2 sequences are SGHRS and YFSETQ. V dropped 0 bases and J dropped 6 bases, with 12 bases sitting between them. CDR3: CASSLEGGGPEAFL. The DNA for the CDR3 is TGCGCCAGCAGCTTGGAGGGGGGAGGCCCTGAAGCTTTCCTT.

The V gene is TRBV5-1, the J gene TRBJ1-5; D is possibly TRBD1 (5 bases). The germline V gene encodes CDR1 SGHRS and CDR2 YFSETQ. The V and J ends lost 4 bases and 1 base respectively, with 9 bases between them. The CDR3 contains 14 residues. The CDR3 region has the DNA TGCGCCAGCAGCCGGGACGGCAGCAATCAGCCCCAGCATTTT. Amino acid sequence: CASSRDGSNQPQHF.

In its sample, this clonotype was seen once. The DNA of the CDR3 is TGCAGTGCTAGAGAAGGGACTAGCTCGGAGACCCAGTACTTC. Residues: CSAREGTSSETQYF. The V call is TRBV20-1, the J call TRBJ2-5, with 9 nucleotides matching TRBD2. Trimming at V came to 0 bases and at J to 5 bases, leaving 4 bases not matched to a gene. Germline assignment: CDR1 DFQATT and CDR2 SNEGSKA (reference sequence). CDR3 size: 14 residues.

The genes are TRBV3-1 and TRBJ1-5; D is ambiguous. The germline V gene encodes CDR1 LGHDT and CDR2 YNNKEL (reference sequence). Trimming took 0 bases from V and 3 from J, leaving 3 bases between them. The length of the CDR3 is 13 residues. The CDR3 coding sequence is TGTGCCAGCAGCCAAGAAAACAATCAGCCCCAGCATTTT. Translating gives CASSQENNQPQHF.

Many counts were recorded for this clonotype. V and J are TRBV6-5 and TRBJ1-2, with no clear D. The CDR3 consists of 15 residues. V was trimmed by 0 bases and J by 8 bases, leaving 16 bases between them. The germline gives CDR1 MNHEY, CDR2 SVGAGI. The CDR3 nucleotides read TGTGCCAGCAGTTACTCGAGAGTAACGTCTAGAGGCTACACCTTC. Translating gives CASSYSRVTSRGYTF.

This clonotype was seen a handful of times. The CDR3 sequence is CASSRTGAAGELFF. The CDR3 DNA sequence: TGTGCCAGTAGTCGGACAGGGGCGGCCGGGGAGCTGTTTTTT. The chain joins TRBV19 to TRBJ2-2; TRBD1 aligns across 9 bases. V gave up 5 bases and J gave up 6 bases; unmatched junction bases: 4. This CDR3 region has 14 residues. Per germline, CDR1 LNHDA and CDR2 SQIVND (reference sequence).

The chain carries TRBV7-8 and TRBJ1-3; 7 nucleotides match TRBD1. The CDR3 has 17 amino acids. The germline gives CDR1 SGHVS, CDR2 FQNEAQ. V lost 5 bases, J lost 0 bases, and 10 bases stayed unmatched. Here the CDR3 reads CASSPRGQDLSGNTIYF. CDR3 bases: TGTGCCAGCAGCCCCCGAGGACAGGATCTCTCTGGAAACACCATATATTTT. The full variable domain, with the rest looked up from reference TRBV7-8 and TRBJ1-3, is GAGVSQSPRYKVAKRGQDVALRCDPISGHVSLFWYQQALGQGPEFLTYFQNEAQLDKSGLPSDRFFAERPEGSVSTLKIQRTQQEDSAVYLCASSPRGQDLSGNTIYFGEGSWLTVV.

This clonotype was recorded many times. The chain couples TRBV29-1 to TRBJ1-1; D ambiguous. CDR1 and CDR2 from the germline V gene are SQVTM and ANQGSEA. This CDR3 contains 13 residues. V shed 7 bases and J shed 1 base, with 13 bases lying between them. CDR3 amino acids: CSADRTGNTEAFF. The DNA of the CDR3 is TGCAGCGCAGATAGGACGGGGAACACTGAAGCTTTCTTT.

In this sample, this clonotype turned up many times. The chain combines TRBV28 with TRBJ1-5; TRBD1 is a possible D gene (5 bases). Germline V gene data show CDR1 as MDHEN and CDR2 as SYDVKM. V was cut by 8 bases and J by 4 bases, with 9 bases left in between. The CDR3 is 12 residues long. This CDR3 reads CASGDVNQPQHF. In DNA, the CDR3 is TGTGCCAGCGGGGACGTAAATCAGCCCCAGCATTTT.

This clonotype was observed many times. The V gene is TRBV12-3 or TRBV12-4, the J gene TRBJ1-1; D possibly corresponds to TRBD1 (6 bases). This CDR3 is 15 amino acids long. V lost 4 bases and J 0 bases, leaving 12 bases between the germline ends. DNA for the CDR3: TGTGCCAGCAGTTCCTGGGACACCTTGAACACTGAAGCTTTCTTT. This translates into CASSSWDTLNTEAFF.

The sample holds many counts of this clonotype. The chain uses TRBV7-9 and TRBJ1-2; 7 nucleotides agree with TRBD1. The germline V gene encodes CDR1 SEHNR and CDR2 FQNEAQ (reference sequence). This CDR3 region has 14 residues. The junction had 2 bases not matched to a gene; V was cut back by 3 bases and J by 1 base. The chain's CDR3 is CASSLGQNNYGYTF. The CDR3 DNA follows: TGTGCCAGCAGCTTGGGACAGAATAACTATGGCTACACCTTC.

This clonotype was counted many times. The chain is built from TRBV9 and TRBJ2-7; D remains unclear. Germline V gives CDR1 SGDLS, CDR2 YYNGEE. CDR3 length: 14 residues. Trimming took 0 bases from V and 6 from J, leaving 13 bases between them. CDR3 residues: CASSVADSVREQYF. The CDR3 coding sequence is TGTGCCAGCAGCGTAGCCGATTCGGTGCGCGAGCAGTACTTC. Drawing the rest from reference TRBV9 and TRBJ2-7, the complete variable domain is DSGVTQTPKHLITATGQRVTLRCSPRSGDLSVYWYQQSLDQGLQFLIQYYNGEERAKGNILERFSAQQFPDLHSELNLSSLELGDSALYFCASSVADSVREQYFGPGTRLTVT.

The chain uses TRBV29-1 and TRBJ1-1, with 9 bases identical to TRBD1. This CDR3 spans 14 amino acids. Germline V gene sequence: CDR1 SQVTM, CDR2 ANQGSEA. V trimming: 7 bases; J trimming: 4 bases; junction bases outside the gene matches: 10. DNA for the CDR3: TGCAGCGCGGACAGGGGAAACGGGGGCACTGAAGCTTTCTTT. As protein: CSADRGNGGTEAFF.

This clonotype has ten or more counts. The chain uses TRBV6-1 and TRBJ2-2; D may correspond to TRBD1 or TRBD2 (5 bases each). CDR3 length equals 15 residues. The V end was cut by 11 bases, the J end by 0 bases, with 16 bases between. In germline, CDR1 is MNHNS, CDR2 SASEGT. The DNA of the CDR3 is TGTGCCGGCAACCCGGGACCACCGAACACCGGGGAGCTGTTTTTT. Amino acid sequence: CAGNPGPPNTGELFF.